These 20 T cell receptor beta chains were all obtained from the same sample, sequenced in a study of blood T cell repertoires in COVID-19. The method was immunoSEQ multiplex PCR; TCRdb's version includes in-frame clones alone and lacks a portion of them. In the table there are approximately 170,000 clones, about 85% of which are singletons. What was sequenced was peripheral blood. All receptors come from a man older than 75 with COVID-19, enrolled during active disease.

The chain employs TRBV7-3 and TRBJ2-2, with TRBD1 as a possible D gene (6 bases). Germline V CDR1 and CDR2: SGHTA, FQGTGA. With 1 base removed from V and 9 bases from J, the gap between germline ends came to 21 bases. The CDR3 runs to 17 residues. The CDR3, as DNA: TGTGCCAGCAGCTTAAGCCCGGACAGACTTGGGGCGAGGGAGCTGTTTTTT. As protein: CASSLSPDRLGARELFF.

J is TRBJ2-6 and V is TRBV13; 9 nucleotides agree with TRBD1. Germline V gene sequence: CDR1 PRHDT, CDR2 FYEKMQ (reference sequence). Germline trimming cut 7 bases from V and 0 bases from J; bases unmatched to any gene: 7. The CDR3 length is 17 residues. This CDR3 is CASTEQGAFSGANVLTF. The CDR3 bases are TGTGCCAGCACCGAACAGGGGGCGTTCTCTGGGGCCAACGTCCTGACTTTC.

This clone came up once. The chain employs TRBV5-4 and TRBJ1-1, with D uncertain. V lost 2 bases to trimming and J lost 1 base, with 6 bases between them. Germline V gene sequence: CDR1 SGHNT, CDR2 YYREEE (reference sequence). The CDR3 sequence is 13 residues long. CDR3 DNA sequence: TGTGCCAGCAGCTTTAGCTCGAACACTGAAGCTTTCTTT. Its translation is CASSFSSNTEAFF. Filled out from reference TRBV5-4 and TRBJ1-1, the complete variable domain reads ETGVTQSPTHLIKTRGQQVTLRCSSQSGHNTVSWYQQALGQGPQFIFQYYREEENGRGNFPPRFSGLQFPNYSSELNVNALELDDSALYLCASSFSSNTEAFFGQGTRLTVV.

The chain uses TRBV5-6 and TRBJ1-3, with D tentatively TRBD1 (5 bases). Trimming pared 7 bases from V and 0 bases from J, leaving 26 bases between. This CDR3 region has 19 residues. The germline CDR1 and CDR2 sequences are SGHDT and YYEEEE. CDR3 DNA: TGTGCCAGCCAGCTTACCTACTCGGGGGGACGAGGCTCTGGAAACACCATATATTTT. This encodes CASQLTYSGGRGSGNTIYF.

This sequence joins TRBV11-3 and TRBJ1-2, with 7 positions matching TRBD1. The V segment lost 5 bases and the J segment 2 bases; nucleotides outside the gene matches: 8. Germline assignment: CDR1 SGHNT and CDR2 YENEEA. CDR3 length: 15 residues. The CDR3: CASSARFRGNYGYTF. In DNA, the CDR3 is TGTGCCAGCAGCGCCCGATTCAGGGGGAACTATGGCTACACCTTC. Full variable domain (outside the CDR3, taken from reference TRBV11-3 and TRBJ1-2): EAGVVQSPRYKIIEKKQPVAFWCNPISGHNTLYWYLQNLGQGPELLIRYENEEAVDDSQLPKDRFSAERLKGVDSTLKIQPAELGDSAVYLCASSARFRGNYGYTFGSGTRLTVV.

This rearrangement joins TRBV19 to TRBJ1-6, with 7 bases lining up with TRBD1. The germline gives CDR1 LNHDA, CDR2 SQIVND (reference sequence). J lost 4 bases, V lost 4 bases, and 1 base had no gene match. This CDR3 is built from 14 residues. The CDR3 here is CASSTGQYNSPLHF. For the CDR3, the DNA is TGTGCCAGTAGTACGGGACAGTATAATTCACCCCTCCACTTT. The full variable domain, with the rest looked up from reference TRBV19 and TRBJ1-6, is DGGITQSPKYLFRKEGQNVTLSCEQNLNHDAMYWYRQDPGQGLRLIYYSQIVNDFQKGDIAEGYSVSREKKESFPLTVTSAQKNPTAFYLCASSTGQYNSPLHFGNGTRLTVT.

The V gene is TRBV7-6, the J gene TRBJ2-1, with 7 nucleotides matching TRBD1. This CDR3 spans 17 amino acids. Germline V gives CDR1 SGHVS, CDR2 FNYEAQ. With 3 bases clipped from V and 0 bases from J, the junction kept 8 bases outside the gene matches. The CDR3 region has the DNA TGTGCCAGCAGCTTTCCACAGGGGTCGAGCTCCTACAATGAGCAGTTCTTC. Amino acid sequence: CASSFPQGSSSYNEQFF. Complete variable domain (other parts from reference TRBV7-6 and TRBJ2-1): GAGVSQSPRYKVTKRGQDVALRCDPISGHVSLYWYRQALGQGPEFLTYFNYEAQQDKSGLPNDRFSAERPEGSISTLTIQRTEQRDSAMYRCASSFPQGSSSYNEQFFGPGTRLTVL.

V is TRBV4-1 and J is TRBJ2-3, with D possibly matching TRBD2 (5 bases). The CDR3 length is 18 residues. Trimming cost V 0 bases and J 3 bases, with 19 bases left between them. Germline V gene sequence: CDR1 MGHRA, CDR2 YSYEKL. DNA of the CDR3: TGCGCCAGCAGCCAAGAGGTGGGTGGAGGCGCAAGAACAGATACGCAGTATTTT. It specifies CASSQEVGGGARTDTQYF.

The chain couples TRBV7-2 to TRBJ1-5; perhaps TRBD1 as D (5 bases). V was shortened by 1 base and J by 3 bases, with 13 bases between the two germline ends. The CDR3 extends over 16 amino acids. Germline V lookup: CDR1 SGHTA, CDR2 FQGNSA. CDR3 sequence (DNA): TGTGCCAGCAGCTTAGGGGACGGACTACCCAATCAGCCCCAGCATTTT. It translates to CASSLGDGLPNQPQHF. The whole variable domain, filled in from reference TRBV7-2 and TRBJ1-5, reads GAGVSQSPSNKVTEKGKDVELRCDPISGHTALYWYRQSLGQGLEFLIYFQGNSAPDKSGLPSDRFSAERTGGSVSTLTIQRTQQEDSAVYLCASSLGDGLPNQPQHFGDGTRLSIL.

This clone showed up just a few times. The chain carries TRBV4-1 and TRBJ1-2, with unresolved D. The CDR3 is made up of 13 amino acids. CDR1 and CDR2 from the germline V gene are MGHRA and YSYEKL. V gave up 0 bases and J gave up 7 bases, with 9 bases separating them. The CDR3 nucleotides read TGCGCCAGCAGCCAAGATCGAGGGTTTGGCTACACCTTC. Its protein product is CASSQDRGFGYTF.

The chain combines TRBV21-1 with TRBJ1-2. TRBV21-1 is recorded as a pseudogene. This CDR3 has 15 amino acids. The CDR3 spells CASSKARPRNYGYTF. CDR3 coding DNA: TGTGCCAGCAGCAAAGCCCGTCCTCGGAACTATGGCTACACCTTC.

The CDR3 sequence: CASTPSGGEGGYTF. The CDR3 DNA is TGTGCCAGCACTCCAAGCGGAGGAGAGGGTGGCTACACCTTC. The rearrangement joins TRBV2 to TRBJ1-2, with unresolved D. Germline V gene data show CDR1 as SNHLY and CDR2 as FYNNEI. V lost 7 bases and J lost 7, with 19 bases in between. The CDR3 is 14 amino acids.

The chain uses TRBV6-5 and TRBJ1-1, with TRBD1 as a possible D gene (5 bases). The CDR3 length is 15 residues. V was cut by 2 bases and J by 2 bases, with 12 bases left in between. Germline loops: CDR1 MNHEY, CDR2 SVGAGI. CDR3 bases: TGTGCCAGCAGTTACGCAGGCAGGGTAAACACTGAAGCTTTCTTT. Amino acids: CASSYAGRVNTEAFF.

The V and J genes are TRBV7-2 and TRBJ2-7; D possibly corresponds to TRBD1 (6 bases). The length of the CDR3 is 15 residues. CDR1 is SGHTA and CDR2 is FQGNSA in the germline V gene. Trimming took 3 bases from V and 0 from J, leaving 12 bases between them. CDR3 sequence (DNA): TGTGCCAGCAGCTTCTCCTGGACAGACTCCTACGAGCAGTACTTC. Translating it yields CASSFSWTDSYEQYF.

CDR3 residues: CASSPSGYSYEQYF. In DNA form, the CDR3 reads TGTGCCAGCAGCCCTAGCGGGTACTCCTACGAGCAGTACTTC. The chain recombines TRBV3-1 (or the pseudogene TRBV3-2) with TRBJ2-7; 8 bases are shared with TRBD2. The CDR3 is 14 residues long. J lost 0 bases, V lost 4 bases, and 2 bases had no gene match. CDR1 and CDR2 (germline): LGHDT, YNNKEL (reference sequence).

CDR3 region: CATSDLAGEGTEAFF. As DNA, the CDR3 is TGTGCCACCAGTGATTTAGCCGGGGAGGGGACTGAAGCTTTCTTT. The rearrangement links TRBV24-1 to TRBJ1-1, with a weak D call TRBD1 (5 bases). Germline CDR1 reads KGHDR; CDR2 reads SFDVKD. This CDR3 spans 15 amino acids. The V end lost 1 base, the J end lost 5 bases, and 13 bases lay between the germline ends.

CDR3 in DNA: TGTGCCAGCAGCTTAAGAGCCAGCGGCCTAGGAAACACCATATATTTT. Translated, it gives CASSLRASGLGNTIYF. The chain recombines TRBV11-2 with TRBJ1-3; D gene uncertain. CDR1 is SGHAT, CDR2 FQNNGV, per germline. The CDR3 is 16 amino acids. Trimming removed 2 bases at V and 4 bases at J, with 15 bases between.

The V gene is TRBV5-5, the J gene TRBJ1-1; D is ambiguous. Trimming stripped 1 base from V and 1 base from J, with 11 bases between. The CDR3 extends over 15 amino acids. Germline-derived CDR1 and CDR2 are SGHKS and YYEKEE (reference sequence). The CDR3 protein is CASSLSWAGNTEAFF. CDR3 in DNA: TGTGCCAGCAGCTTGAGTTGGGCCGGGAACACTGAAGCTTTCTTT.

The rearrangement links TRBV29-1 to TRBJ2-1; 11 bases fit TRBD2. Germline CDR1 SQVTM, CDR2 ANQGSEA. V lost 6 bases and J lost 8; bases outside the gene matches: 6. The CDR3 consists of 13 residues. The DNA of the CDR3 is TGCAGCGTCCCACTAGCGGGGGTCGATGAGCAGTTCTTC. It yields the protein CSVPLAGVDEQFF.

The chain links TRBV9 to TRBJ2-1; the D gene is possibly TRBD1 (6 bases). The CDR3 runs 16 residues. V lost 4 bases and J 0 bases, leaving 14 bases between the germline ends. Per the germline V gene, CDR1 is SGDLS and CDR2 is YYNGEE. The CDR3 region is CASSLRADSSYNEQFF. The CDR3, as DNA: TGTGCCAGCAGCCTCAGGGCGGACAGCTCCTACAATGAGCAGTTCTTC.